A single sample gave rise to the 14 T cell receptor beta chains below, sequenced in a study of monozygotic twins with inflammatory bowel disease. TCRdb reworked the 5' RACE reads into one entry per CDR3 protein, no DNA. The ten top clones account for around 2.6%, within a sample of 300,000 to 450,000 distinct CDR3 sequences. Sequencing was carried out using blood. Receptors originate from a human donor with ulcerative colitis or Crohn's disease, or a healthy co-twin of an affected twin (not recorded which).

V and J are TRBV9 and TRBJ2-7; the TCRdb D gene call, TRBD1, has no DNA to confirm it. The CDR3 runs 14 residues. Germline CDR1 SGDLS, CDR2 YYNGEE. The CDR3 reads CASSVGLGGYEQYF.

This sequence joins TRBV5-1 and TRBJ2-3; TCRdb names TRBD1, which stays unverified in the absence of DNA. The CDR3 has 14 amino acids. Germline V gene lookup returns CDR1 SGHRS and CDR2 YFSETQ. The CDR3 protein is CASRPGQGTDTQYF.

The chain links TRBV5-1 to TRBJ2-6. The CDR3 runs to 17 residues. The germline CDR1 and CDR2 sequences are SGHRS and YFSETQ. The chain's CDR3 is CATSLAPVSSGANVLTF.

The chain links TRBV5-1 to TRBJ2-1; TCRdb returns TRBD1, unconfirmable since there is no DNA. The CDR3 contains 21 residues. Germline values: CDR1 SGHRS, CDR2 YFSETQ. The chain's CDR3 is CASSSPRGDLRERSSYNEQFF.

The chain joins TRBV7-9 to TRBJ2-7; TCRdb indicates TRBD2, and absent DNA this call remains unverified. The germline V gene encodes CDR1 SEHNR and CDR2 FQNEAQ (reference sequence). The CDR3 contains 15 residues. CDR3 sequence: CASSPDLAGTTEQYF.

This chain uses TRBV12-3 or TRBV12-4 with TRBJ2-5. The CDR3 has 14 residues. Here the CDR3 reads CASSFWRSQETQYF.

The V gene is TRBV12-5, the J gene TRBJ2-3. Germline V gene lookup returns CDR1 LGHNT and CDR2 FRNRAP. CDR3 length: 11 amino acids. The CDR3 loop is CASGLGDTQYF.

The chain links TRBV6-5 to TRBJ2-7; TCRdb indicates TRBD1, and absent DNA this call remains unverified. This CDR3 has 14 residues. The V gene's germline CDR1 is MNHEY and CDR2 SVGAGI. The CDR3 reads CASGSGQYTAEQYF.

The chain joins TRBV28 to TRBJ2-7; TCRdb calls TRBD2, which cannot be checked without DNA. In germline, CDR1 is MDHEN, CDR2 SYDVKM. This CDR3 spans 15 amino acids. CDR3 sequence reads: CASSRQLAGGYEQYF. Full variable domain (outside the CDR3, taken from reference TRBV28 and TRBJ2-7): DVKVTQSSRYLVKRTGEKVFLECVQDMDHENMFWYRQDPGLGLRLIYFSYDVKMKEKGDIPEGYSVSREKKERFSLILESASTNQTSMYLCASSRQLAGGYEQYFGPGTRLTVT.

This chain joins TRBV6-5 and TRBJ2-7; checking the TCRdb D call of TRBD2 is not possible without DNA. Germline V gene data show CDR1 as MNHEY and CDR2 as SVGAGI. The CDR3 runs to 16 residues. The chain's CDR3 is CASSYRGTVSSYEQYF.

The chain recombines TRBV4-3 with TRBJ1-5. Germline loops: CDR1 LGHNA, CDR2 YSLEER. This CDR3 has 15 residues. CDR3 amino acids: CASSQEWEGTRPQHF.

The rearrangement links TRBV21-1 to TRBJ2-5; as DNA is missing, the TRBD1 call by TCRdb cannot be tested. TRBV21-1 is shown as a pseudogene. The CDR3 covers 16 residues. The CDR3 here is CASSKPGPRDEETQYF.

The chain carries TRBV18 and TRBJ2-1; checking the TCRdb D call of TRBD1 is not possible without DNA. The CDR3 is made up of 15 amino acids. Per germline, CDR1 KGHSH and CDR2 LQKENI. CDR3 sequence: CASSPTMGQGNEQFF.

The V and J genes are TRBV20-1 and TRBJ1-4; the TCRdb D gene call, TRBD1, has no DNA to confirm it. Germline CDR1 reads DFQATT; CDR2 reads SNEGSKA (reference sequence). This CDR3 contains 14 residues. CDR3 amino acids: CSAPRGPTNEKLFF.